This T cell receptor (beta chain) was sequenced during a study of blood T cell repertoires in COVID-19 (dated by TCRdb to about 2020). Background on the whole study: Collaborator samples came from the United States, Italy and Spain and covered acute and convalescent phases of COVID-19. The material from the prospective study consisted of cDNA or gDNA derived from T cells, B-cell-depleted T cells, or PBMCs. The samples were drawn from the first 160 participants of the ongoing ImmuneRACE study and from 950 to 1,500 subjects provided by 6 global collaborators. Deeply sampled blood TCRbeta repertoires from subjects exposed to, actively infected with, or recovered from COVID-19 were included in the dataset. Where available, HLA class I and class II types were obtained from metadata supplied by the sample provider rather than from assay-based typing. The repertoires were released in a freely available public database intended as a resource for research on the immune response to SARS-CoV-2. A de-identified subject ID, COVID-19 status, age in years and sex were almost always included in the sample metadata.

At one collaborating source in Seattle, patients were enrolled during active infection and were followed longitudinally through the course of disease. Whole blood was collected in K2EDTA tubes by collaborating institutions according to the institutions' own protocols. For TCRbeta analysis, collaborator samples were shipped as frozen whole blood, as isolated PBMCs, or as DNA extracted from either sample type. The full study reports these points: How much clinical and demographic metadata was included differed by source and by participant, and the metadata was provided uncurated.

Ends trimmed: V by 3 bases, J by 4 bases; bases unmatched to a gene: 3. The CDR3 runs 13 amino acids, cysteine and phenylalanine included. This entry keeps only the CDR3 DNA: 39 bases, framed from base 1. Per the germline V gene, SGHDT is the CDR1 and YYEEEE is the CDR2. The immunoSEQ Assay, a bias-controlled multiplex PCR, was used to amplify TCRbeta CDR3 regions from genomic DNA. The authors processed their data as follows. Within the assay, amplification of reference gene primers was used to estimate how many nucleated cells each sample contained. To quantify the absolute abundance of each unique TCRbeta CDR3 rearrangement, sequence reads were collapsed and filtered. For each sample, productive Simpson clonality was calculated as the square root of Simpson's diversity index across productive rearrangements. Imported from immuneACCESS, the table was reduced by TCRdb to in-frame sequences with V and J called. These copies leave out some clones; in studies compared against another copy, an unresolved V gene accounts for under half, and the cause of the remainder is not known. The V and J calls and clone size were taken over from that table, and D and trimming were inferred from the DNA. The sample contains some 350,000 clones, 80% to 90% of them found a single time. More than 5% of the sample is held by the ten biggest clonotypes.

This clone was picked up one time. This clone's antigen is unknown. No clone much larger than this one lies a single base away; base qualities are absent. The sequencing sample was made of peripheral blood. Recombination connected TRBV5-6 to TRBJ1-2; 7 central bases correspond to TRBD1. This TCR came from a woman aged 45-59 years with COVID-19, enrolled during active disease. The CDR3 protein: CASSSGTVYGYTF. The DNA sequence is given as TGTGCCAGCAGCTCCGGGACAGTCTATGGCTACACCTTC. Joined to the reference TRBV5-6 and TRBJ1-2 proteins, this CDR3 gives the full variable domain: DAGVTQSPTHLIKTRGQQVTLRCSPKSGHDTVSWYQQALGQGPQFIFQYYEEEERQRGNFPDRFSGHQFPNYSSELNVNALLLGDSALYLCASSSGTVYGYTFGSGTRLTVV.